This T cell receptor beta chain is from a study of spatial heterogeneity in lung cancer (dated by TCRdb to between 2018 and 2020). Background on the whole study: Beta-chain transcripts were consistently detected in greater numbers than alpha-chain transcripts, which likely reflects a higher abundance of beta-chain transcripts. In tumor regions, TCR transcript counts showed a strong correlation with a T cell transcriptional module score derived from matched bulk RNA-seq. In the raw uncorrected reads, each unique combination of TCR and UMI appeared more than ten times on average. In non-small cell lung cancer, the study quantitatively compared TCR alpha and beta repertoires across several tumor regions, matched nontumor lung, and blood. TCR repertoire features were related to nonsynonymous mutation counts determined by whole-exome sequencing of tumor tissue. Both alpha and beta chains were TCR-sequenced in samples taken at surgery, namely 220 tumor regions, 63 to 70 matched nontumor lung samples and 56 PBMC samples.

The germline V gene yields MNHEY for CDR1 and SVGAGI for CDR2. Relative to germline, V is 6 bases shorter and J is 2 bases shorter, with 8 bases between their ends. The CDR3 starts with the cysteine, ends with the phenylalanine, and has 12 residues. Here the CDR3 DNA is all that survives: 36 bases in frame from base 1. Overall study outcomes, separate from this receptor: A correlation was observed between the number of expanded intratumoral alpha and beta TCRs and the tumor nonsynonymous mutation count. TCR-seq coverage of tumor T cells was estimated at only roughly 6.6% for alpha chains and around 14% for beta chains. The count of ubiquitous expanded TCRs correlated with the count of ubiquitous nonsynonymous mutations, and the count of regional expanded TCRs correlated with the count of regional nonsynonymous mutations. Confirming at a functional level the hypothesis that regional TCRs recognize regional mutations was considered to require additional single-cell paired TCR alpha and beta sequencing.

Receptor amplification or capture employed 5' RACE. TCRdb records NextSeq 500 as the sequencer. In the TCR library protocol, a unique molecular identifier was attached to each TCR cDNA molecule so that PCR and sequencing errors could be corrected. For the original study's pipeline: TCR identification, UMI-based error correction and CDR3 extraction were all carried out with Decombinator tools. TCRs above a frequency of 2 per 1,000, corresponding to the top 1% of the tumor frequency distribution, were defined as expanded. Expanded tumor TCRs statistically deemed absent (corrected P<0.05) from at least one tumor region were classed as regional, and all other expanded tumor TCRs were classed as ubiquitous. Rényi diversity was computed with the R vegan package after subsampling each repertoire 100 times to 5,000 TCRs. CDR3 similarity networks were built from amino acid triplet string-kernel similarity, connecting CDR3s with pairwise similarity above 0.82. The public reads were quality trimmed at Q25 with fastp and then assembled into clones with MiXCR by TCRdb, keeping productive beta chains. One record per CDR3 amino acid sequence lists the most common genes and DNA. The V and J calls reflect TCRdb's pipeline rather than the authors' work. The sample has roughly 23,000 distinct CDR3 sequences on record, about 4.4% of them singletons. The ten most abundant clones make up around 9% of the sample.

This clonotype was seen many times. Its cognate antigen has yet to be identified. It has no much larger one-base neighbor in the sample; base qualities were not kept. The label giving this sample's time point can be read as: sample taken at primary tumor resection. Samples were obtained from roughly 72 patients with early-stage, untreated non-small cell lung cancer from the lung TRACERx cohort. TCR sequencing used whole RNA extracted from tumor and nontumor lung tissue, or from cryopreserved PBMC samples, without cell sorting. Only patients for whom sufficient RNA was available from at least two tumor regions were selected for TCR sequencing. Before selection, tumor and adjacent nontumor lung specimens were reviewed by a lung pathologist.

The sequences come from lung tumor tissue, collected at surgery. The chain is encoded by TRBV6-5 joined to TRBJ2-7, with no reliable assignment of the D segment. This TCR came from a male donor with early-stage non-small cell lung cancer. The bases are TGTGCCAGCAGCCCGTCCCCCTACGAGCAGTACTTC. Its product reads: CASSPSPYEQYF.